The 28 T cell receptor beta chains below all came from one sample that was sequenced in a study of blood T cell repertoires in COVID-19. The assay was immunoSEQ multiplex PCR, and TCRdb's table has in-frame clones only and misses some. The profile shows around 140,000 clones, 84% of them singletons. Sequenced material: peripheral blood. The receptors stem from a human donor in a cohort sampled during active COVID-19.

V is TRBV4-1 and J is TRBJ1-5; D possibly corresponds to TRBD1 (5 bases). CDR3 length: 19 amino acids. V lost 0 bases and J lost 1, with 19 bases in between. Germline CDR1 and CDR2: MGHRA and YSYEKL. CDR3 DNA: TGCGCCAGCAGCCAAGATCTTTGGCCGGGGGAGGTCAGCAATCAGCCCCAGCATTTT. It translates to CASSQDLWPGEVSNQPQHF.

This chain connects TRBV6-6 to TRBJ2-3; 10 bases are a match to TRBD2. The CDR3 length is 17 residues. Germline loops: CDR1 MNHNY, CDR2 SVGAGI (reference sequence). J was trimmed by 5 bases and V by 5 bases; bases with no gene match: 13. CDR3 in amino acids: CASSPGLAPKSRDTQYF. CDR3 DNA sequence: TGTGCCAGCAGTCCGGGACTAGCGCCGAAGAGTAGAGATACGCAGTATTTT.

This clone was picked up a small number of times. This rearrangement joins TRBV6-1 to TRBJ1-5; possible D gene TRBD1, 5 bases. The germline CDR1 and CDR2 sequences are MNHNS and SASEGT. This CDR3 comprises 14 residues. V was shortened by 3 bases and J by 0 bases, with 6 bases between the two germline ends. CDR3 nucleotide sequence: TGTGCCAGCAGTGAGACAGTTAGCAATCAGCCCCAGCATTTT. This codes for CASSETVSNQPQHF.

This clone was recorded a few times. The CDR3 reads CASGSLAGLGTEQFF. The CDR3, as DNA: TGTGCCAGCGGATCCCTAGCGGGACTGGGTACTGAGCAGTTCTTC. The genes are TRBV2 and TRBJ2-1, with 9 bases that match TRBD2. After removal of 8 bases from V and 9 bases from J, the junction contained 14 bases not matched to a gene. The CDR3 contains 15 residues. From germline, CDR1 is SNHLY and CDR2 FYNNEI.

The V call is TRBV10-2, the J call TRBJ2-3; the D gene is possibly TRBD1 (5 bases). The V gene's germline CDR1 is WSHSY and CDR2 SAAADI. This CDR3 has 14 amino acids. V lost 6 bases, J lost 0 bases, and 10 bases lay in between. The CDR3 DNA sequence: TGCGCCAGCAGGGACACAGATAGCACAGATACGCAGTATTTT. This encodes CASRDTDSTDTQYF.

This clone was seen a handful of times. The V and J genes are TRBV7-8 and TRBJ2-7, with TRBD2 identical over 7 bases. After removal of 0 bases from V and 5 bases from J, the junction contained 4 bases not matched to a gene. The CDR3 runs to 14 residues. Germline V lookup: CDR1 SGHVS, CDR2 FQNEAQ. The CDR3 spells CASSLAGRGDEQYF. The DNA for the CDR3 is TGTGCCAGCAGCTTAGCGGGCCGGGGGGACGAGCAGTACTTC.

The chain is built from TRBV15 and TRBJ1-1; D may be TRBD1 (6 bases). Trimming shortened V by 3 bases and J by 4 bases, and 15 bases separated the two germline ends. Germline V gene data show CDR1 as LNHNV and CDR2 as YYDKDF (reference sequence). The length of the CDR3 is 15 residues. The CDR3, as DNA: TGTGCCACCAGCAGGGGGTTAGGGGGGGCCACTGAAGCTTTCTTT. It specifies CATSRGLGGATEAFF.

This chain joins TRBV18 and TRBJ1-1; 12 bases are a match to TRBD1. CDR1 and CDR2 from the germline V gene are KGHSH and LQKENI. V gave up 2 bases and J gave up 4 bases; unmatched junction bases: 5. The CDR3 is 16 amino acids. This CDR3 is CASSPGDRGLITEAFF. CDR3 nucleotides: TGTGCCAGCTCACCAGGGGACAGGGGGCTAATCACTGAAGCTTTCTTT.

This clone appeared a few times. The CDR3 spells CASSYSTGGGTQYF. The CDR3 nucleotides are TGTGCCAGCAGTTACTCGACAGGGGGCGGAACGCAGTATTTT. The chain is built from TRBV6-6 and TRBJ2-3, with 10 bases matching TRBD1. CDR1 MNHNY and CDR2 SVGAGI come from the germline V gene (reference sequence). Trimming took 0 bases from V and 9 from J; bases not matched to a gene: 3. The CDR3 consists of 14 residues.

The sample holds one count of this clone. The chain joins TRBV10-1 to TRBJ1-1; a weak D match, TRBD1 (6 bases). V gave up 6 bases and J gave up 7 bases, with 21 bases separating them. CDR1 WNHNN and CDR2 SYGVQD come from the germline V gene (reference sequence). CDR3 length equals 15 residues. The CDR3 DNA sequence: TGCGCCAGCAGCTCCGACGGGGGGCTTTTTGATGAAGCTTTCTTT. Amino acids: CASSSDGGLFDEAFF.

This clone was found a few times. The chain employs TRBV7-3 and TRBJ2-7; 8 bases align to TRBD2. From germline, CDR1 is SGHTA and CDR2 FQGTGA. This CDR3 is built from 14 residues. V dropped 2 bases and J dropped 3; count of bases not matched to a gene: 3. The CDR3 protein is CASSLAGGDYEQYF. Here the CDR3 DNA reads TGTGCCAGCAGCTTAGCGGGGGGCGACTACGAGCAGTACTTC. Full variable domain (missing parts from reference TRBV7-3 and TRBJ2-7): GAGVSQTPSNKVTEKGKYVELRCDPISGHTALYWYRQSLGQGPEFLIYFQGTGAADDSGLPNDRFFAVRPEGSVSTLKIQRTERGDSAVYLCASSLAGGDYEQYFGPGTRLTVT.

The CDR3 sequence is CSASSGGPLNNEQYF. The DNA for the CDR3 is TGCAGTGCTAGTTCTGGTGGCCCCTTGAACAACGAGCAGTACTTC. The chain couples TRBV20-1 to TRBJ2-7; no firm D call. Germline assignment: CDR1 DFQATT and CDR2 SNEGSKA (reference sequence). The CDR3 extends over 15 amino acids. Trimming removed 3 bases at V and 5 bases at J, with 20 bases between.

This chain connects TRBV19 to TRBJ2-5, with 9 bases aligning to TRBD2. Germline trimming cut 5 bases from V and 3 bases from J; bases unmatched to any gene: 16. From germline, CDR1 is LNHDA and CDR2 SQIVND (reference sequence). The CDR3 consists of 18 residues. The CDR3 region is CASSPYLSGSLGEETQYF. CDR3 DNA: TGTGCCAGTAGTCCCTACCTTAGCGGGAGTTTGGGGGAAGAGACCCAGTACTTC.

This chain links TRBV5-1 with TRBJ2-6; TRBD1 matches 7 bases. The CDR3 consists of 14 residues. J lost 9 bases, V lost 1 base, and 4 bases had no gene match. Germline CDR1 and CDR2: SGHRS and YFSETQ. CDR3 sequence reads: CASSLTGEDNVLTF. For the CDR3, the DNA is TGCGCCAGCAGCTTGACAGGGGAAGACAACGTCCTGACTTTC.

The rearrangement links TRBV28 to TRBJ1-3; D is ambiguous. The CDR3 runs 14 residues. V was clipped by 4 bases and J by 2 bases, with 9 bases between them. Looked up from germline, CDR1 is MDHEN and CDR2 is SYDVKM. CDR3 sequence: CASSYVRAGNTIYF. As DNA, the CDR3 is TGTGCCAGCAGTTACGTGAGAGCTGGAAACACCATATATTTT. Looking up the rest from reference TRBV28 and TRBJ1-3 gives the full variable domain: DVKVTQSSRYLVKRTGEKVFLECVQDMDHENMFWYRQDPGLGLRLIYFSYDVKMKEKGDIPEGYSVSREKKERFSLILESASTNQTSMYLCASSYVRAGNTIYFGEGSWLTVV.

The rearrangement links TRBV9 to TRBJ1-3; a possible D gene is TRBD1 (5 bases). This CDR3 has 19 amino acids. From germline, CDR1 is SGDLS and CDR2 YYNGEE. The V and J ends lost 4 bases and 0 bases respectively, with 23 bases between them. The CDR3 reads CASSPRGLGQDFSGNTIYF. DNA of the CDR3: TGTGCCAGCAGCCCGCGGGGGTTGGGGCAAGACTTCTCTGGAAACACCATATATTTT.

This chain's CDR3 is CASSASGASDTQYF. The CDR3 nucleotides read TGTGCCAGCAGCGCCAGCGGGGCCTCAGATACGCAGTATTTT. The chain combines TRBV9 with TRBJ2-3, with 7 nucleotides matching TRBD2. This CDR3 is 14 amino acids long. The V gene's germline CDR1 is SGDLS and CDR2 YYNGEE. V lost 3 bases and J lost 4; bases outside the gene matches: 5.

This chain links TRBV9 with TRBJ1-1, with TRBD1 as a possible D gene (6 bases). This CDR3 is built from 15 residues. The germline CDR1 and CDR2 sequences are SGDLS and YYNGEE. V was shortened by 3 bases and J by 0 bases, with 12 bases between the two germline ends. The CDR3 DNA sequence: TGTGCCAGCAGCGCTCAAGGACAGATGAACACTGAAGCTTTCTTT. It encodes CASSAQGQMNTEAFF.

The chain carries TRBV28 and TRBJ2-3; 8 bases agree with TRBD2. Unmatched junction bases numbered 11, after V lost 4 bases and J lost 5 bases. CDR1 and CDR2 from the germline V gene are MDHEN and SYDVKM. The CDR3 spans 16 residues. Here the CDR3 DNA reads TGTGCCAGCAGTTCCTCCCCAGGGCTAGCGGGAGATACGCAGTATTTT. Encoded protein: CASSSSPGLAGDTQYF.

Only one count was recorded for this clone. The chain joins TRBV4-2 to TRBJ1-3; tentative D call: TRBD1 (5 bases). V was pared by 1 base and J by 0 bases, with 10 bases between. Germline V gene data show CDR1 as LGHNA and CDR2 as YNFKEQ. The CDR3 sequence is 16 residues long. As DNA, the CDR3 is TGTGCCAGCAGCCAAGGCGGGGACCGCTCTGGAAACACCATATATTTT. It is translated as CASSQGGDRSGNTIYF.

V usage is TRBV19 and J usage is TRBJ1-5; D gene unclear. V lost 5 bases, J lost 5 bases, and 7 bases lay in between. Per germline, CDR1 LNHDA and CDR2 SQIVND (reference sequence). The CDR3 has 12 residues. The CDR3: CASSGQDQPQHF. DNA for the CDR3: TGTGCCAGTAGTGGCCAAGATCAGCCCCAGCATTTT. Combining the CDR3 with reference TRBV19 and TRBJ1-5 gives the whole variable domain DGGITQSPKYLFRKEGQNVTLSCEQNLNHDAMYWYRQDPGQGLRLIYYSQIVNDFQKGDIAEGYSVSREKKESFPLTVTSAQKNPTAFYLCASSGQDQPQHFGDGTRLSIL.

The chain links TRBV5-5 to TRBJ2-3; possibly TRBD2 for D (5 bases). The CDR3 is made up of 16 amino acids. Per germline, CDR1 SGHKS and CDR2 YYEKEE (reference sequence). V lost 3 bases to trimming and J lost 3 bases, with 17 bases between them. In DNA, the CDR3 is TGTGCCAGCAGCTATGGACGGACTCCGAGGACAGATACGCAGTATTTT. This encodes CASSYGRTPRTDTQYF. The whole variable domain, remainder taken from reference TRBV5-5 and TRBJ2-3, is DAGVTQSPTHLIKTRGQQVTLRCSPISGHKSVSWYQQVLGQGPQFIFQYYEKEERGRGNFPDRFSARQFPNYSSELNVNALLLGDSALYLCASSYGRTPRTDTQYFGPGTRLTVL.

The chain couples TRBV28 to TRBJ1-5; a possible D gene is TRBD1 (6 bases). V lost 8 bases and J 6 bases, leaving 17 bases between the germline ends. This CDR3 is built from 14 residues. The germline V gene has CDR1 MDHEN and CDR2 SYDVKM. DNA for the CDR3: TGTGCCAGCCTTAGAGACAGGTCGGGTCAGCCCCAGCATTTT. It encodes CASLRDRSGQPQHF.

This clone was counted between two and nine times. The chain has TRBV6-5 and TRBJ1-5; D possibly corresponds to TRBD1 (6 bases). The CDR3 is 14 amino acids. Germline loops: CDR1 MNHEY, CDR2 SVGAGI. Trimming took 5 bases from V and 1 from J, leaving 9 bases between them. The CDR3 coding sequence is TGTGCCAGCAGTCAGGGGACAAGCAATCAGCCCCAGCATTTT. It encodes CASSQGTSNQPQHF.

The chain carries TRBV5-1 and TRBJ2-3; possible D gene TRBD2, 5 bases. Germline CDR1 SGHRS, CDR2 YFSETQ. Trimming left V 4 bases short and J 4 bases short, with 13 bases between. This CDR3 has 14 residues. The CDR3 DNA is TGCGCCAGCAGCCCGGGGTCTACCCCAGATACGCAGTATTTT. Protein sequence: CASSPGSTPDTQYF.

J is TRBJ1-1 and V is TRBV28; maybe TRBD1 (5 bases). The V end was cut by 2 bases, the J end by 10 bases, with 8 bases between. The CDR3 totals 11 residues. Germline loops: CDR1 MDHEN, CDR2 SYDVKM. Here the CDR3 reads CASSLRGGAFF. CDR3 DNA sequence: TGTGCCAGCAGTTTACGGGGGGGAGCTTTCTTT.

The CDR3 sequence: CASSFGRSTEAFF. The CDR3 nucleotides read TGTGCCAGCAGTTTCGGCAGGTCAACTGAAGCTTTCTTT. This chain connects TRBV28 to TRBJ1-1; no reliable D call. Looked up from germline, CDR1 is MDHEN and CDR2 is SYDVKM. V lost 3 bases, J lost 5 bases, and 10 bases lay in between. This CDR3 has 13 residues.

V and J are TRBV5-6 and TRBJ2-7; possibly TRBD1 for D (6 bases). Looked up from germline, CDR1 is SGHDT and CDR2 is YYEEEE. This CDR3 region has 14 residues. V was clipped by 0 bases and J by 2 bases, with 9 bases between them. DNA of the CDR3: TGTGCCAGCAGCTTGGCAGGGGTGGCCTACGAGCAGTACGTC. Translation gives CASSLAGVAYEQYV.